Below, 5 T cell receptor beta chains from the same sample are listed, as sequenced in a study of PD-1 blockade in classical Hodgkin lymphoma. Method: immunoSEQ multiplex PCR; TCRdb's copy keeps in-frame clones and lacks some. The sample lists approximately 100,000 clones, approximately 90% occurring once. All patients experienced relapse after autologous stem cell transplantation, and brentuximab vedotin exposure was variable. The source material was peripheral blood mononuclear cells (PBMCs), sampled before the second cycle of nivolumab. These receptors were collected from a human donor with classical Hodgkin lymphoma.

The chain couples TRBV6-1 to TRBJ1-5; 8 nucleotides line up with TRBD1. J lost 6 bases, V lost 4 bases, and 5 bases had no gene match. CDR1 and CDR2 from the germline V gene are MNHNS and SASEGT. This CDR3 contains 14 residues. Here the CDR3 reads CASSVNRGSQPQHF. The CDR3 DNA follows: TGTGCCAGCAGTGTTAACAGGGGGAGTCAGCCCCAGCATTTT.

The rearrangement uses TRBV4-2 and TRBJ2-3; 7 positions agree with TRBD2. V trimming: 0 bases; J trimming: 4 bases; junction bases outside the gene matches: 7. The V gene's germline CDR1 is LGHNA and CDR2 YNFKEQ. The CDR3 is 16 residues long. CDR3 region: CASSQDRGVNPDTQYF. Written as DNA, the CDR3 is TGTGCCAGCAGCCAAGATCGGGGGGTGAACCCAGATACGCAGTATTTT.

The chain has TRBV7-9 and TRBJ1-5, with D possibly matching TRBD1 (5 bases). The germline V gene encodes CDR1 SEHNR and CDR2 FQNEAQ (reference sequence). The CDR3 runs to 14 residues. The ends were cut back, 5 bases at V and 0 bases at J, with 8 bases in the middle. The CDR3 spells CASSGGSSNQPQHF. The CDR3, as DNA: TGTGCCAGCAGCGGGGGTAGTAGCAATCAGCCCCAGCATTTT.

The rearrangement joins TRBV19 to TRBJ1-1; D not certain. V was cut by 3 bases and J by 1 base, with 6 bases left in between. Germline V gene data show CDR1 as LNHDA and CDR2 as SQIVND (reference sequence). The length of the CDR3 is 13 residues. CDR3 nucleotides: TGTGCCAGTAGTATGGTGGAGAACACTGAAGCTTTCTTT. Its translation is CASSMVENTEAFF.

The sample holds a few counts of this clone. The rearrangement links TRBV9 to TRBJ1-6; D remains unclear. The CDR3 runs to 14 residues. Germline V gene data show CDR1 as SGDLS and CDR2 as YYNGEE. The CDR3 loop is CASSGSPHNSPLHF. CDR3 nucleotide sequence: TGTGCTTCATCAGGTTCCCCTCATAATTCACCCCTCCACTTT.